The 17 T cell receptor beta chains in this list originate from one sample, sequenced in a study of graft-versus-host responses after intestinal transplantation (dated by TCRdb to the early 2020s). The library was built by means of the immunoSEQ multiplex PCR assay. TCRdb retrieved this table from immuneACCESS and kept in-frame rearrangements only. Not all clones are present; in checked studies, unresolved V genes account for under half, and no reason is known for the remainder. For this sample there are some 97,000 clones; roughly 87% appear just once. The ten top clones hold about 0.93% of the sample. Reading the label with the study, this specimen's time point is: cells obtained before transplantation from donor or recipient. These TCRs' antigens remain unknown. The specimen comprised unstimulated CD4+ T cells sorted from spleen or lymph node cells, sampled before transplant. The origin of the receptors is a human donor who was the organ donor for an intestinal transplant.

The J gene is TRBJ2-3, the V gene TRBV5-1; TRBD1 aligns across 8 bases. J was trimmed by 1 base and V by 4 bases; bases with no gene match: 11. This CDR3 is 17 amino acids long. Germline V CDR1 and CDR2: SGHRS, YFSETQ. In DNA, the CDR3 is TGCGCCAGCAGCAGAGTGACAGGGGCGCCTGGCACAGATACGCAGTATTTT. This gives the protein CASSRVTGAPGTDTQYF.

This sequence joins TRBV5-1 and TRBJ2-5; D remains ambiguous. Trimming pared 2 bases from V and 4 bases from J, leaving 15 bases between. Per the germline V gene, CDR1 is SGHRS and CDR2 is YFSETQ. This CDR3 is 15 amino acids long. CDR3 nucleotide sequence: TGCGCCAGCAGCTTTATTAGCCCCCTGGCAGAGACCCAGTACTTC. This gives the protein CASSFISPLAETQYF.

CDR3: CASSELNLPGGTRIYHYGYTF. The CDR3 DNA reads TGTGCCAGCAGTGAACTAAATCTGCCCGGCGGGACAAGAATTTACCACTATGGCTACACCTTC. The chain is built from TRBV2 and TRBJ1-2, with D possibly matching TRBD1 (6 bases). V was trimmed by 2 bases and J by 3 bases, leaving 31 bases between them. Per germline, CDR1 SNHLY and CDR2 FYNNEI. CDR3 size: 21 residues.

This rearrangement joins TRBV4-1 to TRBJ2-7; D is uncertain. Trimming removed 2 bases from V and 7 bases from J, with 12 bases in between. Germline V gene sequence: CDR1 MGHRA, CDR2 YSYEKL. The CDR3 extends over 13 amino acids. The CDR3 DNA reads as TGCGCCAGCAGCCAACCCGGATCCCTTGAGCAGTACTTC. Translating it yields CASSQPGSLEQYF.

This clone turned up a few times. The rearrangement joins TRBV9 to TRBJ2-5; weak D call: TRBD2 (8 bases). Germline CDR1 is SGDLS and CDR2 is YYNGEE. V lost 4 bases and J lost 1, with 17 bases in between. The CDR3 covers 16 residues. CDR3 nucleotides: TGTGCCAGCAGCCCCCTCGGGAGGGGGCGCCAAGAGACCCAGTACTTC. This codes for CASSPLGRGRQETQYF.

This clone was seen just once. CDR3 sequence reads: CASSQDRETGARGYTF. The DNA of the CDR3 is TGTGCCAGCAGCCAAGATCGGGAGACAGGAGCACGGGGCTACACCTTC. V and J are TRBV14 and TRBJ1-2, with a possible D match to TRBD1 (6 bases). The ends were cut back, 0 bases at V and 8 bases at J, with 19 bases in the middle. Germline lookup yields CDR1 SGHDN and CDR2 FVKESK. The CDR3 is 16 amino acids.

The gene calls are TRBV19 and TRBJ1-2; 9 bases line up with TRBD1. The germline gives CDR1 LNHDA, CDR2 SQIVND (reference sequence). The CDR3 is 15 amino acids. V was clipped by 1 base and J by 1 base; unmatched bases: 1. CDR3 sequence: CASSIAGQGNYGYTF. CDR3 in DNA: TGTGCCAGTAGTATAGCGGGACAGGGTAACTATGGCTACACCTTC.

The chain links TRBV4-1 to TRBJ1-5; maybe TRBD1 (5 bases). Germline CDR1 reads MGHRA; CDR2 reads YSYEKL. There are 16 residues in the CDR3. Trimming stripped 0 bases from V and 1 base from J, with 10 bases between. DNA for the CDR3: TGCGCCAGCAGCCAAGAGGGCAGGGCGAGCAATCAGCCCCAGCATTTT. Protein sequence: CASSQEGRASNQPQHF.

The chain has TRBV9 and TRBJ2-6; possible D gene TRBD1, 5 bases. Germline loops: CDR1 SGDLS, CDR2 YYNGEE. The CDR3 runs to 16 residues. Trimming stripped 2 bases from V and 2 bases from J, with 11 bases between. DNA of the CDR3: TGTGCCAGCAGCGTGGAAGCAGGGACTGGGGCCAACGTCCTGACTTTC. This sequence encodes CASSVEAGTGANVLTF.

The gene calls are TRBV9 and TRBJ2-2, with no clear D. Germline V gives CDR1 SGDLS, CDR2 YYNGEE. V lost 3 bases and J 0 bases, leaving 15 bases between the germline ends. The CDR3 is made up of 17 amino acids. The CDR3, as DNA: TGTGCCAGCAGCGCCCAACCCCCCGGCGCGAACACCGGGGAGCTGTTTTTT. It translates to CASSAQPPGANTGELFF.

This chain connects TRBV18 to TRBJ2-7, with 11 bases matching TRBD2. CDR3 size: 13 residues. Germline lookup yields CDR1 KGHSH and CDR2 LQKENI. Trimming removed 3 bases from V and 6 bases from J; junction bases left unmatched: 1. In DNA form, the CDR3 reads TGTGCCAGCTCACCCCTAGCGGGGGGCGAGCAGTACTTC. Its protein is CASSPLAGGEQYF.

The chain recombines TRBV5-6 with TRBJ1-4; 10 bases are shared with TRBD1. Germline lookup yields CDR1 SGHDT and CDR2 YYEEEE. V was clipped by 4 bases and J by 10 bases; unmatched bases: 10. The CDR3 extends over 15 amino acids. CDR3 sequence: CASSDSRTGGLKLFF. DNA for the CDR3: TGTGCCAGCAGCGATTCGAGGACAGGGGGATTAAAACTGTTTTTT.

This clone appeared a single time. The V call is TRBV2, the J call TRBJ2-3, with D possibly TRBD1 on 5 matching bases. V lost 5 bases to trimming and J lost 5 bases, with 14 bases between them. CDR1 SNHLY and CDR2 FYNNEI come from the germline V gene. The CDR3 totals 14 residues. DNA of the CDR3: TGTGCCAGCAGTCCTTTGACAGCAATAGATACGCAGTATTTT. The encoded protein is CASSPLTAIDTQYF.

This clone was picked up a small number of times. The chain carries TRBV7-8 and TRBJ2-3; D is unresolved. The ends were cut back, 6 bases at V and 3 bases at J, with 10 bases in the middle. Looked up from germline, CDR1 is SGHVS and CDR2 is FQNEAQ. CDR3 length equals 13 residues. The CDR3 loop reads CASSRRQTDTQYF. CDR3 sequence (DNA): TGTGCCAGCAGTAGGCGGCAGACAGATACGCAGTATTTT. Variable domain in full (rest from reference TRBV7-8 and TRBJ2-3): GAGVSQSPRYKVAKRGQDVALRCDPISGHVSLFWYQQALGQGPEFLTYFQNEAQLDKSGLPSDRFFAERPEGSVSTLKIQRTQQEDSAVYLCASSRRQTDTQYFGPGTRLTVL.

The chain has TRBV4-1 and TRBJ1-6, with D possibly being TRBD1 (6 bases). Per the germline V gene, CDR1 is MGHRA and CDR2 is YSYEKL. CDR3 size: 17 residues. Trimming took off 0 bases at V and 0 bases at J, with 9 bases between the two ends. This chain's CDR3 is CASSQDPGDSYNSPLHF. CDR3 DNA: TGCGCCAGCAGCCAAGATCCAGGGGACTCCTATAATTCACCCCTCCACTTT.

This clone has more than one count but fewer than ten. V is TRBV9 and J is TRBJ2-7; tentative D call: TRBD2 (6 bases). The germline V and J ends were trimmed by 4 bases and 1 base, with 15 bases remaining between them. This CDR3 region has 15 residues. Germline V gives CDR1 SGDLS, CDR2 YYNGEE. CDR3 protein: CASSRVGDSSYEQYF. The CDR3 DNA sequence: TGTGCCAGCAGCCGAGTTGGGGACTCGTCCTACGAGCAGTACTTC. Based on the CDR3 plus reference TRBV9 and TRBJ2-7, the full variable domain is DSGVTQTPKHLITATGQRVTLRCSPRSGDLSVYWYQQSLDQGLQFLIQYYNGEERAKGNILERFSAQQFPDLHSELNLSSLELGDSALYFCASSRVGDSSYEQYFGPGTRLTVT.

V usage is TRBV6-1 and J usage is TRBJ2-1; no clear D. CDR3 length: 13 residues. V lost 8 bases and J lost 0, with 8 bases in between. CDR1 and CDR2 (germline): MNHNS, SASEGT. The CDR3 DNA is TGTGCCAGCGCCGAGAGCTCCTACAATGAGCAGTTCTTC. This sequence encodes CASAESSYNEQFF.